The clone carrying this T cell receptor (beta chain) showed up just a few times. Its antigen is still unknown. Healthy bone marrow donors made up the donors. This sample was included in a study of cytomegalovirus exposure and HLA in healthy donors. Study-level background: Of some 400 genotyped donors, around 80% grouped in the Caucasian-associated ancestry cluster.

The CDR3 extends over 15 amino acids. The V gene lost 8 bases and the J gene lost 6 bases, with 21 bases spanning the gap. Germline V CDR1 and CDR2: MNHNY, SVGAGI (reference sequence). Study results and caveats: Later on, analysis showed that most CMV-associated TCR beta chains appeared to be HLA-restricted. A missense variant in DCLRE1C was later tied to TCR beta V- and J-gene trimming.

The PCR made use of 60 Vbeta and 13 Jbeta primers. Some clones are missing from TCRdb's copy, which holds only in-frame ones; the method was immunoSEQ multiplex PCR. The table shows tens of thousands of clones, with 70% to 80% occurring only once. The sequenced material came from PBMCs. The chain employs TRBV6-6 and TRBJ2-3, with a weak D call TRBD2 (5 bases). The clonotype originates from a man aged 40-55 years in good health and CMV-seropositive. The CDR3 coding sequence is TGTGCCAGCCGAAAGGAGGCACCCTGGGCGGATACGCAGTATTTT. Its protein is CASRKEAPWADTQYF.